This TCR beta chain emerged from a study of control samples from healthy donors and cancer patients (dated by TCRdb to 2018 to 2021). Concerning this clone: Its antigen is unknown. No per-base quality is available; no much larger clone lies one base away.

Libraries came from the immunoSEQ multiplex PCR assay. In TCRdb, the immuneACCESS table is reduced to in-frame sequences with V and J assigned. These tables do not hold every clone; where another copy was compared, an unresolved V gene accounts for under half, and the others remain unexplained. In this sample the table shows about 250,000 clones, 82% of which occur a single time. The ten largest clonotypes hold roughly 15% of the sample. Trimming takes 7 bases from V and 7 bases from J, and the germline ends sit 13 bases apart. The CDR3 runs 11 amino acids, cysteine and phenylalanine included. The kept DNA is CDR3 alone, 33 bases in frame from the first base. The germline V gene encodes CDR1 DFQATT and CDR2 SNEGSKA (reference sequence).

Material: PBMCs. This receptor was obtained from a woman aged 60-75 years with lung cancer. The chain joins TRBV20-1 to TRBJ2-5; the D gene is perhaps TRBD2, on 5 matching bases. The CDR3 sequence is CSVAQGGTQYF. The DNA reads TGCAGTGTGGCCCAAGGAGGGACCCAGTACTTC.